Relative to its sample, the clone carrying this T cell receptor (beta chain) is medium-sized. The antigen is unknown. The data originate from a study of immune evolution from preneoplasia to lung adenocarcinoma. Findings and limits, study-wide: Highest clonality occurred in KRAS-mutant, not EGFR-mutant or double wild-type, nodules.

Between about 2013 and 2018, patients underwent resection in Japan or China. Each case's diagnosis was confirmed by two pathologists on H&E. Premalignant or tumor cells were enriched by macro-dissection after pathologic assessment. Only in-frame clones appear in the TCRdb table, and some are missing; sequencing was by immunoSEQ multiplex PCR. The sample consists of several thousand clones, about three quarters of them appearing once. The germline V gene encodes CDR1 MNHEY and CDR2 SVGAGI. The ends lost 4 bases at V and 4 bases at J; junction bases unmatched: 6. This CDR3 spans 15 amino acids. The sequenced material came from FFPE minimally invasive lung adenocarcinoma tissue. This TCR was recovered from a person in their sixties or seventies with lung adenocarcinoma. The chain employs TRBV6-5 and TRBJ1-5; 8 bases map to TRBD1. The CDR3 nucleotides read TGTGCCAGCAGTTCGGACAGGGCCCCGAATCAGCCCCAGCATTTT. This sequence encodes CASSSDRAPNQPQHF.